This TCR beta chain is drawn from a study of blood T cell repertoires in COVID-19. Clinical history reported by participants formed the basis on which cohorts were assigned. Either two negative PCRs, clearance, or symptom resolution qualified Cohort 3 donors as recovered. Authors' processing steps: Cell counts per sample came from amplifying reference gene primers. The repertoire was sequenced with immunoSEQ multiplex PCR; TCRdb's copy has only in-frame clones and lacks some. V, J and clone size reflect that table, while D and trimming were determined from the DNA. The data hold hundreds of thousands of clones, with about nine tenths observed a single time. The sequence came from a man aged 25-40 years who had recovered from COVID-19. Sequencing was done on a sample of PBMCs or T cells enriched from blood (not recorded which).

The CDR3 sequence is CASSLAGQTYNEQFF. DNA for the CDR3: TGCGCCAGCAGCTTGGCGGGACAGACCTACAATGAGCAGTTCTTC. The rearrangement links TRBV5-1 to TRBJ2-1, with 7 bases lining up with TRBD1. The V gene end was trimmed by 0 bases and the J gene end by 2 bases; junction bases not matched to a gene: 2. From germline, CDR1 is SGHRS and CDR2 YFSETQ. This CDR3 region has 15 residues.